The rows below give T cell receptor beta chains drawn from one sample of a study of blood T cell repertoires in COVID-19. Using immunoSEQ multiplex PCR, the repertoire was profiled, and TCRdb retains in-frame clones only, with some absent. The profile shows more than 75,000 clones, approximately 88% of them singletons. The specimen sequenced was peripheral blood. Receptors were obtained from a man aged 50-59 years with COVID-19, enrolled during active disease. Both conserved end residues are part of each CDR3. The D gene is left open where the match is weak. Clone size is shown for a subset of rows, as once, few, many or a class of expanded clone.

CDR3 protein: CASSSGLGVDQPQHF
CDR3 DNA: TGTGCCAGCAGTTCAGGGCTAGGGGTCGATCAGCCCCAGCATTTT
J gene: TRBJ1-5
D gene: -
clone size: -
V gene: TRBV28
CDR3 length: 15

CDR3 protein: CASSARGSYNEQFF
CDR3 DNA: TGCGCCAGCAGCGCCAGGGGTTCCTACAATGAGCAGTTCTTC
J gene: TRBJ2-1
D gene: -
clone size: -
V gene: TRBV5-1
CDR3 length: 14

CDR3 protein: CASSLVDSGASLNEQFF
CDR3 DNA: TGCGCCAGCAGCTTGGTGGATAGCGGGGCATCTTTGAATGAGCAGTTCTTC
J gene: TRBJ2-1
D gene: TRBD2
clone size: -
V gene: TRBV5-1
CDR3 length: 17

CDR3 protein: CASSEREVKETQYF
CDR3 DNA: TGTGCCAGCAGTGAGCGGGAGGTTAAAGAGACCCAGTACTTC
J gene: TRBJ2-5
D gene: TRBD2
clone size: -
V gene: TRBV2
CDR3 length: 14

CDR3 protein: CASSPLGAGGANTGELFF
CDR3 DNA: TGTGCCAGCAGTCCTCTTGGAGCGGGGGGCGCGAACACCGGGGAGCTGTTTTTT
J gene: TRBJ2-2
D gene: TRBD2
clone size: -
V gene: TRBV27
CDR3 length: 18

CDR3 protein: CASSLAGTSGGVANEQFF
CDR3 DNA: TGTGCCAGCAGCTTAGCTGGGACTAGCGGGGGTGTCGCCAATGAGCAGTTCTTC
J gene: TRBJ2-1
D gene: TRBD2
clone size: few
V gene: TRBV11-3
CDR3 length: 18

CDR3 protein: CASRLRDNTNYGYTF
CDR3 DNA: TGTGCCAGCAGGCTCCGGGACAACACTAACTATGGCTACACCTTC
J gene: TRBJ1-2
D gene: -
clone size: -
V gene: TRBV27
CDR3 length: 15

CDR3 protein: CASSRQGETQYF
CDR3 DNA: TGTGCCAGCAGTCGACAGGGAGAGACCCAGTACTTC
J gene: TRBJ2-5
D gene: TRBD1
clone size: -
V gene: TRBV6-2/TRBV6-3
CDR3 length: 12

CDR3 protein: CASSYSRQGPNSPLHF
CDR3 DNA: TGTGCCAGCAGTTACTCCCGACAGGGTCCTAATTCACCCCTCCACTTT
J gene: TRBJ1-6
D gene: TRBD1
clone size: -
V gene: TRBV6-2/TRBV6-3
CDR3 length: 16

CDR3 protein: CASSPMDRGWDTEAFF
CDR3 DNA: TGTGCCAGCAGCCCGATGGACAGGGGTTGGGACACTGAAGCTTTCTTT
J gene: TRBJ1-1
D gene: TRBD1
clone size: -
V gene: TRBV6-2/TRBV6-3
CDR3 length: 16

CDR3 protein: CASSIFGRQETQYF
CDR3 DNA: TGTGCCAGTAGTATATTCGGGAGACAAGAGACCCAGTACTTC
J gene: TRBJ2-5
D gene: -
clone size: -
V gene: TRBV19
CDR3 length: 14

CDR3 protein: CASSSGTSYWKFF
CDR3 DNA: TGTGCCAGCAGCTCCGGGACTAGCTATTGGAAGTTCTTC
J gene: TRBJ2-1
D gene: TRBD2
clone size: -
V gene: TRBV7-9
CDR3 length: 13

CDR3 protein: CATALDSKNIQYF
CDR3 DNA: TGTGCCACCGCTTTGGACTCAAAAAACATTCAGTACTTC
J gene: TRBJ2-4
D gene: -
clone size: -
V gene: TRBV6-5
CDR3 length: 13

CDR3 protein: CASSYVRGAYNEQFF
CDR3 DNA: TGTGCCAGCAGTTACGTGCGGGGAGCTTACAATGAGCAGTTCTTC
J gene: TRBJ2-1
D gene: -
clone size: -
V gene: TRBV6-5
CDR3 length: 15

CDR3 protein: CASSGTGGRTGELFF
CDR3 DNA: TGTGCCAGCAGCGGAACGGGGGGGCGGACCGGGGAGCTGTTTTTT
J gene: TRBJ2-2
D gene: TRBD2
clone size: -
V gene: TRBV5-4
CDR3 length: 15

CDR3 protein: CASSYLVAAEAFF
CDR3 DNA: TGTGCCAGCAGTTACCTCGTAGCAGCCGAAGCTTTCTTT
J gene: TRBJ1-1
D gene: -
clone size: -
V gene: TRBV11-2
CDR3 length: 13

CDR3 protein: CASSPGLDYNEQFF
CDR3 DNA: TGTGCCAGCAGCCCGGGACTGGACTACAATGAGCAGTTCTTC
J gene: TRBJ2-1
D gene: -
clone size: -
V gene: TRBV13
CDR3 length: 14

CDR3 protein: CASSLVSRTGREKLFF
CDR3 DNA: TGTGCCAGCAGCTTAGTGTCTCGGACAGGGCGTGAAAAACTGTTTTTT
J gene: TRBJ1-4
D gene: TRBD1
clone size: -
V gene: TRBV7-8
CDR3 length: 16

CDR3 protein: CASSQQGATGELFF
CDR3 DNA: TGCGCCAGCAGCCAACAGGGGGCCACCGGGGAGCTGTTTTTT
J gene: TRBJ2-2
D gene: TRBD1
clone size: -
V gene: TRBV5-1
CDR3 length: 14

CDR3 protein: CASSWGGGRTEAFF
CDR3 DNA: TGTGCCAGTAGCTGGGGCGGGGGGCGGACTGAAGCTTTCTTT
J gene: TRBJ1-1
D gene: -
clone size: -
V gene: TRBV19
CDR3 length: 14

CDR3 protein: CASSQGQFNSPLHF
CDR3 DNA: TGCGCCAGCAGCCAGGGACAATTCAATTCACCCCTCCACTTT
J gene: TRBJ1-6
D gene: -
clone size: -
V gene: TRBV4-1
CDR3 length: 14

CDR3 protein: CASSPQGANYGYTF
CDR3 DNA: TGTGCCAGCAGCCCACAGGGGGCTAACTATGGCTACACCTTC
J gene: TRBJ1-2
D gene: TRBD1
clone size: -
V gene: TRBV27
CDR3 length: 14

CDR3 protein: CSVGGADTQYF
CDR3 DNA: TGCAGCGTCGGGGGGGCGGATACGCAGTATTTT
J gene: TRBJ2-3
D gene: TRBD2
clone size: -
V gene: TRBV29-1
CDR3 length: 11

CDR3 protein: CASSARQGWGTDTQYF
CDR3 DNA: TGTGCCAGCAGCGCCCGACAGGGATGGGGCACAGATACGCAGTATTTT
J gene: TRBJ2-3
D gene: TRBD1
clone size: -
V gene: TRBV9
CDR3 length: 16

CDR3 protein: CASSFSRTGVSYNSPLHF
CDR3 DNA: TGTGCCAGCAGTTTTTCTAGGACAGGGGTTTCCTATAATTCACCCCTCCACTTT
J gene: TRBJ1-6
D gene: TRBD1
clone size: -
V gene: TRBV27
CDR3 length: 18

CDR3 protein: CASSMDRYTDTQYF
CDR3 DNA: TGTGCCAGCAGCATGGACAGGTACACAGATACGCAGTATTTT
J gene: TRBJ2-3
D gene: TRBD1
clone size: -
V gene: TRBV7-3
CDR3 length: 14

CDR3 protein: CATSRGTGEGSPLHF
CDR3 DNA: TGTGCCACCAGCAGAGGGACAGGGGAGGGCTCACCCCTCCACTTT
J gene: TRBJ1-6
D gene: TRBD1
clone size: -
V gene: TRBV15
CDR3 length: 15

CDR3 protein: CASSLEGRPPYEQYF
CDR3 DNA: TGTGCCAGCAGCCTGGAGGGGAGACCTCCCTACGAGCAGTACTTC
J gene: TRBJ2-7
D gene: -
clone size: few
V gene: TRBV27
CDR3 length: 15

CDR3 protein: CASSQENQGNTGELFF
CDR3 DNA: TGTGCCAGCAGCCAAGAGAATCAGGGGAACACCGGGGAGCTGTTTTTT
J gene: TRBJ2-2
D gene: -
clone size: -
V gene: TRBV4-2
CDR3 length: 16

CDR3 protein: CASSSGSRYEQYF
CDR3 DNA: TGTGCCAGCAGTTCAGGGTCCCGCTACGAGCAGTACTTC
J gene: TRBJ2-7
D gene: -
clone size: -
V gene: TRBV6-5
CDR3 length: 13

CDR3 protein: CASSYSRGLGELFF
CDR3 DNA: TGTGCCAGCAGTTACTCCAGGGGGCTCGGGGAGCTGTTTTTT
J gene: TRBJ2-2
D gene: TRBD1
clone size: -
V gene: TRBV6-5
CDR3 length: 14

CDR3 protein: CASSRSGYYGYTF
CDR3 DNA: TGTGCCAGCAGCCGCTCGGGTTACTATGGCTACACCTTC
J gene: TRBJ1-2
D gene: -
clone size: -
V gene: TRBV28
CDR3 length: 13

CDR3 protein: CSVPFPGTNEKLFF
CDR3 DNA: TGCAGCGTGCCGTTTCCGGGGACTAATGAAAAACTGTTTTTT
J gene: TRBJ1-4
D gene: -
clone size: -
V gene: TRBV29-1
CDR3 length: 14

CDR3 protein: CASSKAGQGNSPLHF
CDR3 DNA: TGCGCCAGCAGCAAGGCGGGACAGGGCAATTCACCCCTCCACTTT
J gene: TRBJ1-6
D gene: TRBD1
clone size: -
V gene: TRBV5-1
CDR3 length: 15

CDR3 protein: CASSPYRGIEYEQYF
CDR3 DNA: TGTGCCAGCAGCCCTTACAGGGGAATTGAGTACGAGCAGTACTTC
J gene: TRBJ2-7
D gene: TRBD1
clone size: once
V gene: TRBV7-9
CDR3 length: 15

CDR3 protein: CASSRPGTGNGYTF
CDR3 DNA: TGCGCCAGCAGCCGACCTGGGACAGGGAATGGCTACACCTTC
J gene: TRBJ1-2
D gene: TRBD1
clone size: -
V gene: TRBV4-3
CDR3 length: 14